This T cell receptor (beta chain) is from a study of Graves' ophthalmopathy and Graves' hyperthyroidism. Study observations and caveats: Built on 13 signatures, a model told ophthalmopathy apart from stable hyperthyroidism with 85% to 90% sensitivity and around 80% specificity.

As regards this clonotype: Its antigen is not identified.

RNA transcripts were the template, and TCR beta CDR3 regions were amplified from them. First-round RT-PCR employed HTBI primers, with a second-round multiplex PCR after it. TCRdb reprocessed the multiplex PCR reads with MiXCR, giving one entry per CDR3 protein. Here the sample spans about 1.2 million distinct CDR3 sequences, about two fifths being singletons. The J segment lost 2 bases and the V segment lost 3 bases, leaving 7 bases of the junction unmatched. The CDR3 contains 16 residues. CDR1 is WSHSY, CDR2 SAAADI, per germline. The V gene is TRBV10-2, the J gene TRBJ2-7; TRBD1 matches at 10 bases. This receptor was taken from an adult man with Graves' hyperthyroidism. The sample consisted of peripheral blood or thyroid tissue (not recorded which). CDR3 sequence: CASSDSGTGATYEQYF. CDR3 DNA sequence: TGCGCCAGCAGTGACTCCGGGACAGGGGCTACCTACGAGCAGTACTTC.